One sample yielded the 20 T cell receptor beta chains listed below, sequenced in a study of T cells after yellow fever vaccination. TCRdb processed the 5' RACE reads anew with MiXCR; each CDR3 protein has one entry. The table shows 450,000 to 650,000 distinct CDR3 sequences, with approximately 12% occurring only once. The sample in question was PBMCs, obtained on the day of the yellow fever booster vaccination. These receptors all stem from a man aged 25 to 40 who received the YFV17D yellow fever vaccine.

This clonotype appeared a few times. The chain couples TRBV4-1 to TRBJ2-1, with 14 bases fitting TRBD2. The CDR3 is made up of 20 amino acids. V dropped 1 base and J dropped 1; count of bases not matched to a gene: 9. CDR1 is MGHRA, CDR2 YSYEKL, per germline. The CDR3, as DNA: TGCGCCAGCAGCCAAGGGGGACTAGCGGGAGACGGGTCGTCCTACAATGAGCAGTTCTTC. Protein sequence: CASSQGGLAGDGSSYNEQFF.

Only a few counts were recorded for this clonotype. CDR3 amino acids: CASSYSGARSGYTF. The CDR3, as DNA: TGTGCCAGCAGTTACTCGGGGGCGAGGAGTGGCTACACCTTC. The J gene is TRBJ1-2, the V gene TRBV6-5; D is possibly TRBD1 (6 bases). The germline V gene has CDR1 MNHEY and CDR2 SVGAGI. Trimming stripped 0 bases from V and 7 bases from J, with 12 bases between. This CDR3 is built from 14 residues.

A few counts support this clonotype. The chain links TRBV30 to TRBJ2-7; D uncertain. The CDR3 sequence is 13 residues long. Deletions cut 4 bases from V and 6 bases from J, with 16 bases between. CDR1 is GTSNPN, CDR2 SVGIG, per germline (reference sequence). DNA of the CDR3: TGTGCCTGGAACGGTCAAGCATCGGGCGAGCAGTACTTC. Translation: CAWNGQASGEQYF.

In nucleotides, the CDR3 is TGTGCCAGCAGCCAAGCCGGGGTACTGCAAGAGACCCAGTACTTC. It is translated as CASSQAGVLQETQYF. The chain combines TRBV3-1 with TRBJ2-5; tentatively, D is TRBD2 (5 bases). The CDR3 has 15 residues. V was cut by 1 base and J by 2 bases, with 11 bases left in between. Germline CDR1 is LGHDT and CDR2 is YNNKEL (reference sequence).

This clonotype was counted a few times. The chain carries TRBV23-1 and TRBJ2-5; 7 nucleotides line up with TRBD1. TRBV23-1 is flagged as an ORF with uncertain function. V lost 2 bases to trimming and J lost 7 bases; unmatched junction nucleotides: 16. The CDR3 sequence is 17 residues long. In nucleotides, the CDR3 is TGCGCCAGCAGTCAACTTCCCCGGGTAGGACAGGAATGGACCCAGTACTTC. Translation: CASSQLPRVGQEWTQYF.

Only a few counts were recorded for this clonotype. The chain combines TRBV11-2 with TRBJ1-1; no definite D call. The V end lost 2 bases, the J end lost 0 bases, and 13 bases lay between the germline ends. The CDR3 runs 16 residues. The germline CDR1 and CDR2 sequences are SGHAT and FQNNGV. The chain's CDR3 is CASSLPRMVVNTEAFF. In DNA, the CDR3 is TGTGCCAGCAGCTTACCCCGGATGGTGGTGAACACTGAAGCTTTCTTT.

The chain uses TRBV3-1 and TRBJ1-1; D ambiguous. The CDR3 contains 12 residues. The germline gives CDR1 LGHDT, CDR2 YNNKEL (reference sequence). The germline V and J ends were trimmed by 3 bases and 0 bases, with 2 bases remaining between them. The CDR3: CASSHLNTEAFF. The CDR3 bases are TGTGCCAGCAGCCACCTGAACACTGAAGCTTTCTTT.

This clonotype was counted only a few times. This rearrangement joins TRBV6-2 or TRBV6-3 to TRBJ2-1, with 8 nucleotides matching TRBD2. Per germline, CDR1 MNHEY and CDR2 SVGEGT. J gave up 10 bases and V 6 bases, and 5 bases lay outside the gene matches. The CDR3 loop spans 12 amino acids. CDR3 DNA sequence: TGTGCCAGCAGACCCATAGCGGGAGAGCAGTTCTTC. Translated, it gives CASRPIAGEQFF.

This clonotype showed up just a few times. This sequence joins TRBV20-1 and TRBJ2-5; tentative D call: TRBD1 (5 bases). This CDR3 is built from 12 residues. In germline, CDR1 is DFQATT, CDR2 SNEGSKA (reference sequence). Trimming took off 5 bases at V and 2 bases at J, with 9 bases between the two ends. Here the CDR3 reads CSAFDSQETQYF. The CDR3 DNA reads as TGCAGTGCTTTCGACAGTCAAGAGACCCAGTACTTC.

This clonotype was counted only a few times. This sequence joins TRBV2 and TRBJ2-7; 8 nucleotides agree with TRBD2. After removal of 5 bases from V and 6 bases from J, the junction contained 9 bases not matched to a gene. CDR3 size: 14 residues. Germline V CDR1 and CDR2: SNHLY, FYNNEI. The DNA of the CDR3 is TGTGCCAGCAGTTCGAGCGGGAGTTGGGGCGAGCAGTACTTC. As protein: CASSSSGSWGEQYF. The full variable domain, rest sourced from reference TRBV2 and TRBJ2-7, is EPEVTQTPSHQVTQMGQEVILRCVPISNHLYFYWYRQILGQKVEFLVSFYNNEISEKSEIFDDQFSVERPDGSNFTLKIRSTKLEDSAMYFCASSSSGSWGEQYFGPGTRLTVT.

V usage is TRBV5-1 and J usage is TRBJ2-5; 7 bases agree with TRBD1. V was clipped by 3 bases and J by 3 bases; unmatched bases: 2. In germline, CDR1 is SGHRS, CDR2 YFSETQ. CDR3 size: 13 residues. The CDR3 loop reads CASSWDSEETQYF. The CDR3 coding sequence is TGCGCCAGCAGCTGGGACAGCGAAGAGACCCAGTACTTC.

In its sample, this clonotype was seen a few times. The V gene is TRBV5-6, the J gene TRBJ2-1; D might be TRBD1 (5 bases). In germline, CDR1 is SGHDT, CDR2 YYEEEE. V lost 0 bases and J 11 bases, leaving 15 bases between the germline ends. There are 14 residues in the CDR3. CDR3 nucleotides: TGTGCCAGCAGCTTGGGGCTGGCCCAGGGTAAGCAGTTCTTC. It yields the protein CASSLGLAQGKQFF.

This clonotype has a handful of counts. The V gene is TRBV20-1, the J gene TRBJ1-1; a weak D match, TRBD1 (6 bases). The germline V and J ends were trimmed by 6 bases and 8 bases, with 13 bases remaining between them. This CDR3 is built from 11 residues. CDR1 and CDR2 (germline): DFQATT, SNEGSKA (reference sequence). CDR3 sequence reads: CSAWDNPEAFF. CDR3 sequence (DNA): TGCAGTGCATGGGACAATCCCGAAGCTTTCTTT.

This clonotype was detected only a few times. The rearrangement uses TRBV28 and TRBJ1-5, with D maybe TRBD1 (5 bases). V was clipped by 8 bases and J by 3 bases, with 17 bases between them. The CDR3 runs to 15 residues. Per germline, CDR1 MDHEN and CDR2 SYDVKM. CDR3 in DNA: TGTGCCAGCTTCCGGGGGGGGAGGCTCAATCAGCCCCAGCATTTT. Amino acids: CASFRGGRLNQPQHF.

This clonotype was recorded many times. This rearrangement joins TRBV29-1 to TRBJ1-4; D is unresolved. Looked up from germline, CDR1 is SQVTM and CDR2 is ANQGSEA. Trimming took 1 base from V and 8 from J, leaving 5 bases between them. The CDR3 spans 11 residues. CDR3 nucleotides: TGCAGCGTTGAAGTACAGGAAAAACTGTTTTTT. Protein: CSVEVQEKLFF.

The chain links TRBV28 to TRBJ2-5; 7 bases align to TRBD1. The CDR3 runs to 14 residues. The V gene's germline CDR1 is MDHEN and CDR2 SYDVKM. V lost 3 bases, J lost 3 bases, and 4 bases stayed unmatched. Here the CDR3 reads CASSLSQGEETQYF. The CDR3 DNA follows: TGTGCCAGCAGTTTGAGCCAGGGGGAAGAGACCCAGTACTTC.

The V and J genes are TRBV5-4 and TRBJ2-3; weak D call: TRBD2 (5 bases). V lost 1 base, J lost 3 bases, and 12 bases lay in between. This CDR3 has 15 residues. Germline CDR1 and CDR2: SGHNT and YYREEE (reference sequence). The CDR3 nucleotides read TGTGCCAGCAGCTTGTCTGCGGGTGGAACAGATACGCAGTATTTT. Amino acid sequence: CASSLSAGGTDTQYF.

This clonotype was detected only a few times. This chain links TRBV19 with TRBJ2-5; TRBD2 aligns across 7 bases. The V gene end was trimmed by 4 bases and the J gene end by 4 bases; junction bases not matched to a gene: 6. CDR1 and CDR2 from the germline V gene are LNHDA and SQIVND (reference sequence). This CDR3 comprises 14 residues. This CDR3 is CASSTHTSVETQYF. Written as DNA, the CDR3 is TGTGCCAGTAGTACCCACACTAGCGTAGAGACCCAGTACTTC.

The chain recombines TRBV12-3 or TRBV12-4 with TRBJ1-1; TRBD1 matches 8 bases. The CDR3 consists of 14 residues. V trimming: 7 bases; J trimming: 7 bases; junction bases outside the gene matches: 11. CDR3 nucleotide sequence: TGTGCCAGCATAAATCCAGGGGGCGCGGTTGAAGCTTTCTTT. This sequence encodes CASINPGGAVEAFF.

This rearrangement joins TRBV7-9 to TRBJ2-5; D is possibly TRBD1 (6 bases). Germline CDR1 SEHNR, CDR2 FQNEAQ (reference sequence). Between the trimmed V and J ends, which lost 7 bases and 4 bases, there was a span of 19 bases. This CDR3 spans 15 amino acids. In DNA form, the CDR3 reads TGTGCCAGCACGGAAAGGGGGTCAGGAGGAGAGACCCAGTACTTC. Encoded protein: CASTERGSGGETQYF.